One T cell receptor beta chain is described in this entry. Its antigen specificity is not known. Base qualities were left out, and no much larger clone turns up one base away. This record comes from a study of cytomegalovirus exposure and HLA in healthy donors (dated by TCRdb to 2015 to 2018). Broadly, across the study: An earlier analysis of about 530 of the donors reported 276 Gb of sequence data and 95 million to 120 million unique TCR beta sequences obtained from about 170 million T cells. HLA typing covered class I and class II loci at four-digit resolution. The genetic ancestry cluster associated with self-reported Caucasian donors included 80% to 90% of the 350 to 500 genotyped donors. Along with the roughly 700-subject first cohort, a separate validation cohort of over 90 different subjects was used. Around 300 gigabases of sequencing data and tens of millions of unique TCR sequences were included in an early release covering 500 to 750 HLA-typed donors. The later analysis used no new phenotypic data to find candidate immune exposures, relying instead on TCR beta sequences and their occurrence across donors. A handful of DR-DQ haplotypes were treated as single units for association and clustering because of strong linkage in the cohort. To predict cytomegalovirus infection status, the study combined high-throughput TCR immunosequencing, statistical association of individual TCRs with disease status, and machine learning. The study was designed to test whether signatures of past pathogen exposure could be identified by cataloging public T cell receptors. A later analysis re-examined previously published TCR beta repertoires from 500 to 700 donors and added high-resolution HLA genotyping to investigate patterns of TCR occurrence. Typing coverage differed by locus: A, B, C, DRB1 and DQB1 were typed in about 620-630 donors, DQA1 in roughly 510, DPA1 in some 570, and DPB1 in 472. Across 398 genotyped donors of the cohort, an average of about 250,000 unique TCR beta nucleotide sequences per donor were sequenced, and around 20% of those sequences were non-productive. The study used immunosequencing to profile the T cell repertoires of approximately 650 subjects and linked those repertoires to cytomegalovirus serostatus. An earlier analysis of fewer than 700 of the donors applied high-throughput TCR beta sequencing to assess whether each TCR beta V gene segment acted as functional or pseudogenic. Every discovery cohort repertoire had been produced on one sequencing platform. A later genetic analysis used genome-wide SNP genotypes for about three fifths of the 666 donors, treating that subset as a discovery cohort. Donor age, sex, ethnicity and CMV serostatus were compiled alongside the repertoire data. On the study overall, not on this receptor specifically: The only immune exposure information available for the cohort was CMV serostatus. A later analysis reported that several top co-occurrence clusters appeared linked to parvovirus B19, influenza, CMV and Epstein-Barr virus. Roughly uniform sequencing depth across donors was assumed in presence/absence analyses, although this assumption may not hold. In a later genetic analysis, fewer N-insertions in productive TCRs were reported among donors in an Asian-associated ancestry cluster than the roughly 700-donor mean. The classifier was reported to diagnose cytomegalovirus status with high specificity and sensitivity in both the original cohort and the validation cohort. A group of highly shared sequence variants was considered likely to be a technical artifact of the sequencing pipeline. In a later analysis, HLA-associated TCR beta chains were found to be more clonally expanded and to have lower generation probabilities than equally common non-associated chains. Strong co-occurrence of HLA alleles, especially DR and DQ, made assigning TCR associations to individual alleles difficult. Because some donors lacked HLA typing at each locus, the association tests relied only on the typed subset. The 87-base-pair reads could not distinguish some IMGT-functional V segments, including TRBV6-2 and TRBV6-3, so those segments were excluded. The authors suggested that the approach could potentially be generalized to other disease states and immunological phenotypes. In a later analysis, most CMV-associated TCR beta chains were found to appear HLA-restricted, with HLA associations seemingly driven largely by CMV exposure. A few of the identified cytomegalovirus-associated TCR beta chains were confirmed in vitro to be specific for cytomegalovirus antigens. Specific HLA alleles were associated with 15,000 to 20,000 TCR beta sequences at a false discovery rate of 0.05 in a later analysis. Linkage disequilibrium might explain the correlated functional status among segregating V segments, but an unknown experimental factor could not be ruled out. A further reported finding was that TCR beta sequences accurately predicted the HLA-A and HLA-B alleles for most subjects in the first cohort. Broadly in line with IMGT annotations, most TCR beta V segments showed up in productive rearrangements about 87% or about 30% of the time in an earlier analysis of around 600 of the donors. A later genetic analysis associated a missense DCLRE1C variant with V-gene and J-gene trimming of TCR beta chains, and an independent cohort replicated the association. According to a later analysis, TCR association rates differed among HLA loci, with DRB1 alleles showing the most associated TCRs and HLA-C alleles showing the fewest. Across donors, most TCR sequences were observed very rarely, whereas some public TCRs were present in many individuals. The study listed 164 TCR beta chains as associated with cytomegalovirus. Because counts were too low, about 15 rarely observed V segments, including chromosome 9 orphons, were left out of the earlier analysis of approximately 580 of the donors. In this cohort, only TCR beta chains were sequenced, and detectable features were limited by the absence of alpha or paired-chain data.

From its cysteine to its phenylalanine, the CDR3 spans 16 amino acids. Solely the CDR3 DNA is kept, with 48 bases framed from the first base. According to the germline V gene (reference sequence), CDR1 reads SGHNT and CDR2 reads YYREEE. V sheds 3 bases and J sheds 0 bases, leaving 10 bases between their ends. The cohort consisted of 666 healthy bone marrow donors. At the time of sampling, all cohort members were nominally healthy, though unrecorded immune exposures were likely present. The donor was CMV seropositive and belonged to the group of some 290 seropositive cohort members. A peripheral blood sample was provided by each donor, and peripheral blood mononuclear cells were used for TCR beta sequencing. The Qiagen DNeasy Blood Extraction Kit was used to extract genomic DNA from the blood cell samples. The library was obtained by the immunoSEQ multiplex PCR assay. For the multiplex PCR, a mixture combining 60 forward primers for TCR Vbeta segments and 13 reverse primers for TCR Jbeta segments was used. Amplification of the CDR3 region of rearranged TCR beta genes was performed with a multiplex PCR assay on genomic DNA. Amplified TCR beta libraries were sequenced as 87-base-pair reads on the Illumina HiSeq System. Under the source paper's analysis protocol: A later analysis tallied tens of millions of unique TCR beta chains across the 700 or so repertoires, and some 10 million of those chains were shared by two or more donors. A nearest-neighbor algorithm error-corrected the raw reads and collapsed the reads into unique sequences, merging closely related sequences to remove PCR and sequencing errors. To assign V, D and J gene segments, CDR3 sequences were aligned to IMGT reference sequences. For a sequence to be retained, at least a six-nucleotide match to both a V gene segment and a J gene segment was required. Rearrangements were called productive when the CDR3 lacked stop codons and stayed in frame with V and J; all others were non-productive. Following IMGT convention, CDR3 was defined as the stretch from the second conserved V-encoded cysteine to the conserved J-encoded phenylalanine. Sequences without an unambiguous match to a single V gene segment were excluded from the earlier analysis of about 600 of the donors. In an earlier analysis of some 590 of the donors, a V segment was called functional when productive rearrangements were above 56.7%, and segregating when the standard deviation between donors exceeded 5%. A statistical classification framework was built to diagnose cytomegalovirus status from the catalog of TCR beta chain sequences. A later analysis assigned V and J genes by comparing TCR nucleotide sequences with IMGT/GENE-DB human TR gene sequences. Using the TCRdist pipeline, a later analysis assigned CDR3 sequences along with most-parsimonious VDJ recombination scenarios. In a later analysis, every TCR beta chain was defined by the combination of its CDR3 amino acid sequence and its V-gene family, and reads without a unique V-gene family were dropped. A later analysis removed 550 to 650 highly shared, low-generation-probability nucleotide sequences to deal with suspected cross-contamination and a sequencing artifact. A later analysis calculated a clonal expansion index for each public chain from normalized within-repertoire ranks of inferred template counts. A later analysis computed generation probabilities with a VDJ recombination model fitted to out-of-frame rearrangements, and checked the results against IGoR. In a later analysis, hypergeometric tests were used to score TCR-TCR, TCR-HLA and TCR-CMV co-occurrence, with a repertoire-size bias correction applied to TCR pairs. False discovery rates were estimated in a later analysis by permuting HLA or CMV assignments 20 times. In a later analysis, co-occurring TCRs were grouped using DBSCAN, and TCRdist sequence similarity was added for clustering within HLA-allele-positive subsets. Repertoires with fewer than 30,000 or more than 120,000 public chains, plus five repertoires with anomalous nucleotide sharing, were excluded from co-occurrence clustering. Held by TCRdb, this immuneACCESS table contains in-frame sequences only and omits some clones. Under half of the omission traces to an unresolved V gene where checked; the cause of the rest is unknown. V and J calls and clone size are as listed in that table; D and trimming were resolved from the DNA. Across this sample there are roughly 99,000 clones, with 79% seen only once. In total, the top ten clones hold around 3.5% of the sample.

The sequencing sample was made of PBMCs. The sequence came from a male donor in good health and CMV-seropositive. The receptor chain draws on TRBV5-4 and TRBJ1-6, with no confident D gene call. Here the CDR3 is given as CASSSAGSSYNSPLHF. The sequence in DNA is TGTGCCAGCAGCTCGGCGGGGAGCTCCTATAATTCACCCCTCCACTTT.